Below, 8 T cell receptor beta chains from the same sample are listed, as sequenced in a study of technical replicates of blood from several donors. The table came from immunoSEQ multiplex PCR; TCRdb's copy has only in-frame clones and leaves some out. The sample comprises under 90,000 clones, roughly 96% of which are singletons, and around 0.18% rests with the top ten. Input material: T cells isolated from PBMCs. These receptors all stem from a human donor in good health.

V and J are TRBV13 and TRBJ1-4; D is possibly TRBD1 (6 bases). The germline gives CDR1 PRHDT, CDR2 FYEKMQ (reference sequence). The CDR3 sequence is 15 residues long. Trimming removed 2 bases from V and 8 bases from J, with 15 bases in between. CDR3 coding DNA: TGTGCCAGCAGCTTATCGCAGGGGCGAGGAGAAAAACTGTTTTTT. Its translation: CASSLSQGRGEKLFF.

This clone was observed a handful of times. The chain links TRBV10-3 to TRBJ2-3, with TRBD2 identical over 11 bases. The ends lost 7 bases at V and 6 bases at J; junction bases unmatched: 9. The germline V gene has CDR1 ENHRY and CDR2 SYGVKD. The CDR3 extends over 15 amino acids. The CDR3 DNA sequence: TGTGCCATCAAACGGTCGGCTAGCGGGGGGGATACGCAGTATTTT. Its translation is CAIKRSASGGDTQYF.

The J gene is TRBJ2-7, the V gene TRBV19; the match to TRBD1 covers 10 bases. Germline CDR1 LNHDA, CDR2 SQIVND (reference sequence). Trimming cost V 4 bases and J 3 bases; bases outside gene matches: 3. CDR3 size: 14 residues. CDR3 in amino acids: CASSTGTGVYEQYF. CDR3 nucleotide sequence: TGTGCCAGTAGTACCGGGACAGGGGTCTACGAGCAGTACTTC.

V usage is TRBV15 and J usage is TRBJ2-2; TRBD1 might be the D (6 bases). This CDR3 comprises 17 residues. The V gene lost 0 bases and the J gene lost 5 bases, with 16 bases spanning the gap. Germline V CDR1 and CDR2: LNHNV, YYDKDF (reference sequence). In DNA, the CDR3 is TGTGCCACCAGCAGAGATCGTGTAGGGGGACGGACCGGGGAGCTGTTTTTT. Amino acids: CATSRDRVGGRTGELFF. Complete variable domain (other parts from reference TRBV15 and TRBJ2-2): DAMVIQNPRYQVTQFGKPVTLSCSQTLNHNVMYWYQQKSSQAPKLLFHYYDKDFNNEADTPDNFQSRRPNTSFCFLDIRSPGLGDTAMYLCATSRDRVGGRTGELFFGEGSRLTVL.

The chain is built from TRBV4-1 and TRBJ1-6; a possible D gene is TRBD1 (5 bases). V was clipped by 3 bases and J by 0 bases, with 21 bases between them. The CDR3 is made up of 20 amino acids. The germline CDR1 and CDR2 sequences are MGHRA and YSYEKL. This CDR3 reads CASSQPGLKGPSSYNSPLHF. The CDR3 DNA is TGCGCCAGCAGCCAGCCCGGGTTAAAGGGGCCTAGCTCCTATAATTCACCCCTCCACTTT.

The chain joins TRBV20-1 to TRBJ2-7, with TRBD2 matching over 8 bases. The germline CDR1 and CDR2 sequences are DFQATT and SNEGSKA (reference sequence). The CDR3 has 11 amino acids. V lost 8 bases, J lost 2 bases, and 2 bases stayed unmatched. Here the CDR3 DNA reads TGCAGTTTAGCGGGAACCTACGAGCAGTACTTC. Translation: CSLAGTYEQYF.

The V gene is TRBV7-9, the J gene TRBJ2-7; D gene uncertain. Germline lookup yields CDR1 SEHNR and CDR2 FQNEAQ (reference sequence). The ends were cut back, 1 base at V and 6 bases at J, with 4 bases in the middle. The CDR3 loop spans 11 amino acids. The CDR3 nucleotides are TGTGCCAGCAGCTTAGGGCTCGAGCAGTACTTC. It encodes CASSLGLEQYF.

CDR3 protein: CASSIFGGIQFEYEQYF. CDR3 bases: TGTGCCAGTAGTATTTTTGGAGGAATCCAATTCGAGTACGAGCAGTACTTC. The chain couples TRBV19 to TRBJ2-7, with D possibly being TRBD2 (5 bases). The germline V gene has CDR1 LNHDA and CDR2 SQIVND (reference sequence). With 3 bases removed from V and 4 bases from J, the gap between germline ends came to 22 bases. The CDR3 sequence is 17 residues long.